Listed here are 27 T cell receptor beta chains from one sample, sequenced in a study of tumor-infiltrating lymphocytes in primary liver carcinoma. Unsorted whole blood served as the source of blood RNA, and germline DNA was extracted as well. With a constant-region primer, TCR beta cDNA was made from 500 ng of total RNA. Nested multiplex PCR, run for three rounds with slightly modified ARM-PCR, yielded TCR beta libraries. Investigators reported that the first two PCR rounds, at roughly 11 cycles each, used TRBV1-TRBV30 forward primers with a C-beta reverse primer. TCRdb reanalysed the multiplex PCR reads using MiXCR and keeps one entry per CDR3 protein. The sample lists some 320,000 distinct CDR3 sequences; about 62% were seen once. Sequencing was performed on peripheral blood. The receptors were sampled from a man aged 40-49 years with primary liver carcinoma and hepatitis B virus infection.

Ten or more counts support this clonotype. The chain carries TRBV29-1 and TRBJ1-1; D remains ambiguous. The CDR3 consists of 14 residues. V lost 3 bases and J lost 5, with 16 bases in between. Germline V gene lookup returns CDR1 SQVTM and CDR2 ANQGSEA. The CDR3 nucleotides read TGCAGCGTTGATGTGGCGGGAGCCAGAACTGAAGCTTTCTTT. It codes for CSVDVAGARTEAFF.

The rearrangement joins TRBV14 to TRBJ2-5, with D perhaps matching TRBD1 (5 bases). V lost 1 base to trimming and J lost 5 bases, with 17 bases between them. Per germline, CDR1 SGHDN and CDR2 FVKESK. The CDR3 extends over 16 amino acids. Written as DNA, the CDR3 is TGTGCCAGCAGCCAAGGTTTGGCCAGGGCGAGTGAGACCCAGTACTTC. As protein: CASSQGLARASETQYF.

Details on this clonotype: Relative to the germline gene, one junction end is altered; a read error may explain this. V and J are TRBV29-1 and TRBJ2-6; TRBD1 aligns across 7 bases. The CDR3 consists of 14 residues. Germline V gene lookup returns CDR1 SQVTM and CDR2 ANQGSEA. The CDR3 DNA sequence: TGCAGCGTCGTCACAGGGGTTGGGGTCAACGTCCTGACTTTC. Its protein is CSVVTGVGVNVLTF. Together with reference TRBV29-1 and TRBJ2-6, the CDR3 gives the full variable domain: SAVISQKPSRDICQRGTSLTIQCQVDSQVTMMFWYRQQPGQSLTLIATANQGSEATYESGFVIDKFPISRPNLTFSTLTVSNMSPEDSSIYLCSVVTGVGVNVLTFGAGSRLTVL.

This clonotype was detected ten times or more. The chain uses TRBV29-1 and TRBJ2-7, with D possibly called TRBD1 or TRBD2 (5 bases each). The germline gives CDR1 SQVTM, CDR2 ANQGSEA. V lost 1 base, J lost 2 bases, and 12 bases lay in between. The length of the CDR3 is 14 residues. The CDR3 sequence is CSVEVPGATYEQYF. Written as DNA, the CDR3 is TGCAGCGTTGAAGTCCCCGGGGCCACCTACGAGCAGTACTTC.

The chain recombines TRBV28 with TRBJ1-2; D is undetermined. Germline assignment: CDR1 MDHEN and CDR2 SYDVKM. V lost 4 bases, J lost 5 bases, and 11 bases lay in between. The CDR3 is 13 residues long. CDR3 DNA sequence: TGTGCCAGCAGTTCAGTTCAGGATTATGGCTACACCTTC. It codes for CASSSVQDYGYTF.

This clonotype showed up just once. A junction boundary mismatches the germline segment, possibly from a read error. The CDR3 reads CASSYTRASGIYNEQFF. The CDR3 DNA reads TGTGCCAGCAGTTACACGAGGGCTAGCGGGATCTACAATGAACAGTTCTTC. J is TRBJ2-1 and V is TRBV6-6; 9 bases map to TRBD2. The CDR3 length is 17 residues. Per the germline V gene, CDR1 is MNHNY and CDR2 is SVGAGI (reference sequence).

V gene TRBV30 combines with J gene TRBJ2-1; 12 bases match TRBD2. The V gene's germline CDR1 is GTSNPN and CDR2 SVGIG (reference sequence). This CDR3 comprises 13 residues. V was clipped by 1 base and J by 15 bases; unmatched bases: 7. CDR3 nucleotide sequence: TGTGCCTGGAGTGAAGCTAGCGGGAGGGCCGCGTTCTTC. Translating it yields CAWSEASGRAAFF. Full variable domain (rest looked up from reference TRBV30 and TRBJ2-1): SQTIHQWPATLVQPVGSPLSLECTVEGTSNPNLYWYRQAAGRGLQLLFYSVGIGQISSEVPQNLSASRPQDRQFILSSKKLLLSDSGFYLCAWSEASGRAAFFGPGTRLTVL.

This clonotype was counted once. The V and J genes are TRBV7-9 and TRBJ2-6, with 10 bases that match TRBD1. The CDR3 extends over 20 amino acids. Germline V gives CDR1 SEHNR, CDR2 FQNEAQ (reference sequence). With 3 bases clipped from V and 1 base from J, the junction kept 12 bases outside the gene matches. CDR3 nucleotide sequence: TGTGCCAGCAGCTTTAGGTTATGGGACAGGGGAAGTTCTGGGGCCAACGTCCTGACTTTC. Encoded protein: CASSFRLWDRGSSGANVLTF.

Regarding this clonotype: The junction differs from germline at one of its ends, possibly a read error. The chain employs TRBV11-1 and TRBJ2-1, with TRBD2 identical over 7 bases. This CDR3 comprises 12 residues. Germline-derived CDR1 and CDR2 are SGHAT and FQDESV (reference sequence). The CDR3 sequence: CDSSPRDYSQLF. The CDR3, as DNA: TGTGACAGCAGTCCCCGGGACTATTCTCAGTTGTTC.

With regard to this clonotype: Being one base from a much bigger clone, this may be a read error. The J gene is TRBJ2-2, the V gene TRBV10-3; D gene unclear. V was shortened by 9 bases and J by 5 bases, with 13 bases between the two germline ends. Germline CDR1 and CDR2: ENHRY and SYGVKD. The CDR3 extends over 13 amino acids. The CDR3 protein is CAITPKGTGELFF. The CDR3 bases are TGTGCCATAACACCCAAGGGTACCGGGGAGCTGTTTTTT.

The table lists this clonotype with a count of one. The genes are TRBV12-3 or TRBV12-4 and TRBJ2-7, with TRBD1 matching over 9 bases. Trimming removed 10 bases from V and 0 bases from J; junction bases left unmatched: 7. The CDR3 sequence is 14 residues long. The CDR3 loop reads CATRGQGPSYEQYF. CDR3 bases: TGTGCCACTAGGGGACAGGGACCCTCCTACGAGCAGTACTTC.

J is TRBJ1-2 and V is TRBV5-1; TRBD1 might be the D (5 bases). CDR1 and CDR2 from the germline V gene are SGHRS and YFSETQ. The CDR3 is 12 amino acids. Between the trimmed V and J ends, which lost 5 bases and 4 bases, there was a span of 9 bases. The chain's CDR3 is CASRPDTYGYTF. The CDR3, as DNA: TGCGCCAGCAGGCCGGACACCTATGGCTACACCTTC.

In this sample, this clonotype turned up once. This clone may be a read error of a much larger clone one base away. The chain employs TRBV4-2 and TRBJ2-3, with D possibly TRBD2 on 6 matching bases. The V gene's germline CDR1 is LGHNA and CDR2 YNFKEQ. This CDR3 spans 17 amino acids. With 5 bases removed from V and 5 bases from J, the gap between germline ends came to 23 bases. Written as DNA, the CDR3 is TGTGCCAGCAGCGCACGCACTAGCTCGACTTACGAAGATACGCAGTATTTT. Encoded protein: CASSARTSSTYEDTQYF.

Notes on this clonotype: A clone one base away is much larger, so this may be a read error. The chain uses TRBV5-1 and TRBJ2-3, with 9 bases fitting TRBD2. The V gene's germline CDR1 is SGHRS and CDR2 YFSETQ. This CDR3 is built from 16 residues. The V and J ends lost 0 bases and 6 bases, in that order; junction bases with no gene match: 8. CDR3 residues: CASSLGIAGEPDTQYF. Here the CDR3 DNA reads TGCGCCAGCAGCTTGGGAATAGCGGGAGAGCCGGATACGCAGTATTTT.

A word on this clonotype: A much larger clone lies one base from this, so it may be a read error. This chain links TRBV4-1 with TRBJ1-3; D remains ambiguous. CDR1 and CDR2 from the germline V gene are MGHRA and YSYEKL. This CDR3 is 12 amino acids long. CDR3 region: CVSSLSGNTIYF. The DNA for the CDR3 is TGCGTCAGCAGCCTCTCTGGAAACACCATATATTTT.

Note on this clonotype: A read error may account for a junction end that differs from germline. This chain joins TRBV11-1 and TRBJ2-2; tentatively, D is TRBD1 (6 bases). Germline CDR1 and CDR2: SGHAT and FQDESV (reference sequence). The CDR3 is made up of 17 amino acids. CDR3 DNA sequence: TGTGCCAGCAACCAGGGGTGGACAGTTTGGAACACAGGGGAGCTGTTTTTT. The encoded protein is CASNQGWTVWNTGELFF.

V usage is TRBV6-6 and J usage is TRBJ2-7, with D perhaps matching TRBD1 (5 bases). From germline, CDR1 is MNHNY and CDR2 SVGAGI (reference sequence). V was pared by 1 base and J by 0 bases, with 22 bases between. There are 19 residues in the CDR3. CDR3 sequence: CASSYLGLNVSAGSYEQYF. CDR3 nucleotides: TGTGCCAGCAGTTACTTGGGGCTCAACGTTTCAGCCGGCTCCTACGAGCAGTACTTC.

To note about this clonotype: Given a much more abundant clone one base away, this may be a read error. This chain uses TRBV12-3 or TRBV12-4 with TRBJ2-3, with D hard to call. V lost 3 bases and J 4 bases, leaving 8 bases between the germline ends. This CDR3 region has 13 residues. DNA for the CDR3: TGTGCCAGCAGTTTCTTGAGGTCAGATACGCAGTATTTT. Translating it yields CASSFLRSDTQYF.

This clonotype has more than one count but fewer than ten. The J gene is TRBJ2-7, the V gene TRBV5-6, with 9 bases aligning to TRBD2. Unmatched junction bases numbered 14, after V lost 4 bases and J lost 6 bases. Germline CDR1 reads SGHDT; CDR2 reads YYEEEE. The CDR3 has 16 amino acids. In DNA, the CDR3 is TGTGCCAGCAGCCCCCTGGCCCAGCGGGAGGAACCCGAGCAGTACTTC. This encodes CASSPLAQREEPEQYF.

A word on this clonotype: One end of the junction does not line up with germline, which may come from a read error. The chain links TRBV4-3 to TRBJ1-2; D gene uncertain. Germline CDR1 is LGHNA and CDR2 is YSLEER. CDR3 length: 14 amino acids. The CDR3 here is CANSHATAGYGYTF. CDR3 nucleotides: TGCGCCAACAGCCATGCCACAGCTGGCTATGGCTACACCTTC.

In regard to this clonotype: This may be a read error, as it is one base from a much larger clone. The J gene is TRBJ2-7, the V gene TRBV6-5; the D is unclear. This CDR3 spans 11 amino acids. CDR1 is MNHEY, CDR2 SVGAGI, per germline. CDR3 DNA sequence: TGTACCAGCAGTTACGGTCACGAGCAGTACTTC. Residues: CTSSYGHEQYF.

This clonotype turned up a few times. V usage is TRBV6-1 and J usage is TRBJ2-2, with D tentatively TRBD2 (5 bases). V gave up 10 bases and J gave up 3 bases, with 15 bases separating them. There are 14 residues in the CDR3. Germline CDR1 and CDR2: MNHNS and SASEGT. The CDR3 DNA reads TGTGCCACTCGGGAAAGCCTGGACACCGGGGAGCTGTTTTTT. The encoded protein is CATRESLDTGELFF.

Note on this clonotype: The CDR3 ends on some other residue instead of the conserved phenylalanine or tryptophan, so this is likely a read error. This chain connects TRBV6-1 to TRBJ1-5, with no clear D. CDR1 and CDR2 from the germline V gene are MNHNS and SASEGT. Trimming removed 6 bases at V and 0 bases at J, with 9 bases between. The CDR3 is 14 residues long. The CDR3: CASRVPNSNQPQHS. For the CDR3, the DNA is TGTGCCAGCAGGGTACCGAATAGCAATCAGCCCCAGCATTCT.

As to this clonotype: In this CDR3 the conserved last residue, phenylalanine or tryptophan, is missing, so a read error is likely. J is TRBJ2-7 and V is TRBV6-1; the D gene is possibly TRBD2 (6 bases). CDR3 length: 14 residues. Trimming shortened V by 6 bases and J by 0 bases, and 12 bases separated the two germline ends. Germline CDR1 MNHNS, CDR2 SASEGT. This CDR3 reads CASSIAEGSYEQYL. The CDR3 bases are TGTGCCAGCAGCATAGCGGAGGGCTCCTACGAGCAGTACTTA.

A single count supports this clonotype. Given a much more abundant clone one base away, this may be a read error. This chain links TRBV11-2 with TRBJ2-1; D is possibly TRBD2 (5 bases). CDR1 and CDR2 from the germline V gene are SGHAT and FQNNGV. Trimming left V 6 bases short and J 6 bases short, with 15 bases between. The length of the CDR3 is 14 residues. CDR3 in amino acids: CASSIQRSFNEQFF. The CDR3 DNA follows: TGTGCCAGCAGTATACAGCGGAGTTTCAATGAGCAGTTCTTC.

Comments on this clonotype: This may stem from a read error, because a much larger clone lies one nucleotide away. V and J are TRBV4-1 and TRBJ1-5; the D is unclear. The CDR3 is made up of 14 amino acids. In germline, CDR1 is MGHRA, CDR2 YSYEKL. CDR3 nucleotides: TGCGCCAGCAGCCAAGATGGTAGCAGTCAGCCCCAGCATTTT. Amino acid sequence: CASSQDGSSQPQHF.

About this clonotype itself: The junction shows a germline mismatch at one end, possibly a read error. The V call is TRBV28, the J call TRBJ2-2; 9 nucleotides match TRBD1. Germline CDR1 and CDR2: MDHEN and SYDVKM. CDR3 length: 17 residues. CDR3 sequence: CASSLPGTGKIWGELLF. CDR3 nucleotides: TGTGCCAGCAGCCTACCTGGGACAGGGAAGATTTGGGGGGAGCTGTTATTT.